This T cell receptor (beta chain) was recorded in a study of T cell repertoires in cytomegalovirus infection. Using its own MiXCR run on the reads, TCRdb lists one record per CDR3 protein. Among around 300,000 distinct CDR3 sequences listed, more than 8% were seen once. Trimming stripped 2 bases from V and 4 bases from J, with 8 bases between. The CDR3 has 13 amino acids. Germline V CDR1 and CDR2: KGHSH, LQKENI. The sequenced sample was PBMCs. The chain has TRBV18 and TRBJ1-2; D call uncertain. The TCR originated in a human donor in good health (CMV status not recorded). Some clones in this sample may be carry-over from other donors' samples. CDR3: CASSPDPVYGYTF. CDR3 in DNA: TGTGCCAGCTCACCAGACCCAGTCTATGGCTACACCTTC.